Listed below are T cell receptor beta chains from one sample, sequenced in a study of cytomegalovirus exposure and HLA in healthy donors. Generated by immunoSEQ multiplex PCR, the TCRdb table keeps only in-frame clones and is missing some. The sample consists of about 130,000 clones, under 90% of them appearing once. The sample taken for sequencing was PBMCs. The receptors stem from a woman aged 40 to 49 in good health and CMV-seropositive. Each CDR3 is given with its conserved first and last residue. The D gene is left open where the match is weak. Not every row has a clone size; where given, it reads once, few, many or a size class.

-,TRBV28,TRBJ1-4,TRBD1,TGTGCCAGCAGTTCCGCAGGGGGCGGGACAGGTGAAAAACTGTTTTTT,CASSSAGGGTGEKLFF
-,TRBV4-1,TRBJ2-1,-,TGCGCCAGCAGCCAAGTAGTAGCTAGGCATGAGCAGTTCTTC,CASSQVVARHEQFF
-,TRBV7-9,TRBJ2-1,TRBD2,TGTGCCAGCAGCTTACCCATGACTAGCGGGAGAGGAAATGAGCAGTTCTTC,CASSLPMTSGRGNEQFF
-,TRBV11-3,TRBJ2-1,-,TGTGCCAGCAGCCGGAGCAGTAGCATATCCTACAATGAGCAGTTCTTC,CASSRSSSISYNEQFF
-,TRBV5-6,TRBJ2-7,TRBD2,TGTGCCAGCAGCCCCTGGGCAAGCGGGGGGCGCCTTTCTCACGAGCAGTACTTC,CASSPWASGGRLSHEQYF
-,TRBV7-2,TRBJ2-7,TRBD1,TGTGCCAGCAGCTTAGGGGACAGGGGCTACGAGCAGTACTTC,CASSLGDRGYEQYF
-,TRBV5-4,TRBJ2-5,TRBD2,TGTGCCAGCAGCTCGGGGGAGGGTATTGGGGCGACCCAGTACTTC,CASSSGEGIGATQYF
few,TRBV4-1,TRBJ2-7,TRBD2,TGCGCCAGCAGTCTGACTAGCGGGGGACCCTACGAGCAGTACTTC,CASSLTSGGPYEQYF
-,TRBV15,TRBJ2-7,TRBD2,TGTGCCACCAGCAGAGATCGGGGGGCTAGCGGGAGGGCCGTTTACGAGCAGTACTTC,CATSRDRGASGRAVYEQYF
-,TRBV2,TRBJ2-3,TRBD2,TGTGCCAGCGTACCGAGGACTAGCGCAGATACGCAGTATTTT,CASVPRTSADTQYF
-,TRBV6-6,TRBJ2-3,-,TGTGCCAGCAGTTACTCCTTCCGCACAGATACGCAGTATTTT,CASSYSFRTDTQYF
once,TRBV2,TRBJ2-7,TRBD2,TGTGCCTTAACAACTAGCGGCAAATACGAGCAGTACTTC,CALTTSGKYEQYF
once,TRBV30,TRBJ1-1,TRBD1,TGTGCCTGGAATCAGGGGGTAAACACTGAAGCTTTCTTT,CAWNQGVNTEAFF
-,TRBV2,TRBJ2-5,-,TGTGCCAGCAGTGTTTCTTGGACCCAGTACTTC,CASSVSWTQYF
-,TRBV5-5,TRBJ1-1,-,TGTGCCAGCAGCTGGGGACTTGGACTTGAAGCTTTCTTT,CASSWGLGLEAFF
once,TRBV11-3,TRBJ2-7,-,TGTGCCAGCAGTCCGGGACACAACTACGAGCAGTACTTC,CASSPGHNYEQYF
-,TRBV9,TRBJ2-3,TRBD2,TGTGCCAGCAGCGCTGGGACTAGCGGGACCTCTAGCACAGATACGCAGTATTTT,CASSAGTSGTSSTDTQYF
-,TRBV19,TRBJ1-4,-,TGTGCCAGTAGTATCAGTGCAACTAATGAAAAACTGTTTTTT,CASSISATNEKLFF
once,TRBV6-4,TRBJ1-1,-,TGTGCCAGCAGTGACTGGAAGGGGACTGAAGCTTTCTTT,CASSDWKGTEAFF
once,TRBV7-9,TRBJ1-6,-,TGTGCCAGCAGCTTAGGGGGCTCACCCCTCCACTTT,CASSLGGSPLHF
-,TRBV29-1,TRBJ2-2,-,TGCAGCGTCGGGAGCTTCACCGGGGAGCTGTTTTTT,CSVGSFTGELFF
-,TRBV27,TRBJ2-1,-,TGTGCCAGCAGGGAGGGACGTTCAAGCTCCTACAATGAGCAGTTCTTC,CASREGRSSSYNEQFF
few,TRBV29-1,TRBJ2-2,-,TGCAGCGTTGGCGGGGTTAACACCGGGGAGCTGTTTTTT,CSVGGVNTGELFF
-,TRBV4-3,TRBJ2-7,TRBD1,TGCGCCAGCAGCCAAGATACGACAGGGGGTTCCTACGAGCAGTACTTC,CASSQDTTGGSYEQYF
-,TRBV7-8,TRBJ2-7,TRBD2,TGTGCCAGCAGCTTAGGGCTAGCGGGATCTCGCTACGAGCAGTACTTC,CASSLGLAGSRYEQYF
-,TRBV5-4,TRBJ2-3,TRBD2,TGTGCCAGCAGCTTGAGGGTAGCGGGAACATTCGGTACGCAGTATTTT,CASSLRVAGTFGTQYF
few,TRBV13,TRBJ2-7,TRBD1,TGTGCCAGCAGCCCAGGGGGCGGAGGGTACGAGCAGTACTTC,CASSPGGGGYEQYF
once,TRBV5-8,TRBJ2-7,TRBD2,TGTGCCAGCAGCCCAGATACTAGCGGGCACTCCTACGAGCAGTACTTC,CASSPDTSGHSYEQYF
-,TRBV12-5,TRBJ2-1,TRBD2,TGTGCTAGTGGTTTGGCGGGAGGGACAAATAATGAGCAGTTCTTC,CASGLAGGTNNEQFF
-,TRBV28,TRBJ2-7,-,TGTGCCAGCAGGTGGACTACCGGCTACGAGCAGTACTTC,CASRWTTGYEQYF
once,TRBV4-2,TRBJ1-2,-,TGTGCCAGCAGCCAAGATGGCGGACAGAACTATGGCTACACCTTC,CASSQDGGQNYGYTF
-,TRBV5-1,TRBJ1-4,-,TGCGCCAGCAGCTTCGTTTCAGGACTTAATGAAAAACTGTTTTTT,CASSFVSGLNEKLFF
-,TRBV4-2,TRBJ2-1,TRBD2,TGTGTCAGCAGCCTACTAGCGGGAGGCTACAATGAGCAGTTCTTC,CVSSLLAGGYNEQFF
-,TRBV6-5,TRBJ1-6,-,TGTGCCAGCAGTACAGGGACCGATTCACCCCTCCACTTT,CASSTGTDSPLHF
-,TRBV11-2,TRBJ1-1,-,TGTGCCAGCAGCTTCGTGGAGGACACTGAAGCTTTCTTT,CASSFVEDTEAFF
-,TRBV19,TRBJ1-2,TRBD1,TGTGCCAGTACGGAGGACAGGGGGCGCGTTGGCTACACCTTC,CASTEDRGRVGYTF
-,TRBV9,TRBJ2-7,TRBD2,TGTGCCAGCAGCGAGAGCGGGGCCACCTACGAGCAGTACTTC,CASSESGATYEQYF
-,TRBV27,TRBJ1-1,TRBD1,TGTGCCAGCAGTTGGGACAGGGGGAACACTGAAGCTTTCTTT,CASSWDRGNTEAFF
-,TRBV6-5,TRBJ2-3,TRBD2,TGTGCCAGCAGTTACTCGGGACTAGCGGCAGATACGCAGTATTTT,CASSYSGLAADTQYF
-,TRBV19,TRBJ2-6,-,TGTGCCAGTAGCAAACGTTTACAGGGCTCTGGGGCCAACGTCCTGACTTTC,CASSKRLQGSGANVLTF
-,TRBV29-1,TRBJ2-1,TRBD2,TGCAGCGTTGTAATAGGGGGCGCAACTAGCGGGAGGGCTGGCTACAATGAGCAGTTCTTC,CSVVIGGATSGRAGYNEQFF
-,TRBV5-6,TRBJ1-2,-,TGTGCCAGCCCAAGGACACTAGGGACATACTATGGCTACACCTTC,CASPRTLGTYYGYTF